Each of the 21 T cell receptor beta chains below was sequenced from the same sample in a study of cytomegalovirus exposure and HLA in healthy donors. The PCR had 60 Vbeta and 13 Jbeta primers. The assay was immunoSEQ multiplex PCR, and TCRdb's table has in-frame clones only and misses some. The sample contains about 210,000 clones, about 79% of which appear only once. The material sequenced was PBMCs. Every receptor here comes from a male donor in good health and CMV-seronegative.

The chain carries TRBV7-3 and TRBJ2-5, with TRBD2 matching over 11 bases. From germline, CDR1 is SGHTA and CDR2 FQGTGA. The junction had 5 bases not matched to a gene; V was cut back by 5 bases and J by 3 bases. The CDR3 runs 15 residues. For the CDR3, the DNA is TGTGCCAGCAGCCCGATGGGACTAGCGGAAGAGACCCAGTACTTC. Its translation: CASSPMGLAEETQYF.

This chain joins TRBV5-4 and TRBJ2-7, with a weak D call TRBD2 (6 bases). V lost 0 bases and J lost 4, with 14 bases in between. The CDR3 runs to 15 residues. Germline loops: CDR1 SGHNT, CDR2 YYREEE (reference sequence). The CDR3 DNA is TGTGCCAGCAGCTTGGGGAGGGAAAATACGTACGAGCAGTACTTC. Protein product: CASSLGRENTYEQYF.

This rearrangement joins TRBV5-1 to TRBJ2-3; D possibly corresponds to TRBD2 (5 bases). Germline lookup yields CDR1 SGHRS and CDR2 YFSETQ. V was shortened by 0 bases and J by 2 bases, with 10 bases between the two germline ends. The CDR3 totals 15 residues. CDR3 coding DNA: TGCGCCAGCAGCTTGGTTCAGACTACCACAGATACGCAGTATTTT. This sequence encodes CASSLVQTTTDTQYF. Combining the CDR3 with reference TRBV5-1 and TRBJ2-3 gives the whole variable domain KAGVTQTPRYLIKTRGQQVTLSCSPISGHRSVSWYQQTPGQGLQFLFEYFSETQRNKGNFPGRFSGRQFSNSRSEMNVSTLELGDSALYLCASSLVQTTTDTQYFGPGTRLTVL.

The chain combines TRBV7-9 with TRBJ1-2; D is ambiguous. Per germline, CDR1 SEHNR and CDR2 FQNEAQ (reference sequence). Deletions cut 5 bases from V and 3 bases from J, with 13 bases between. The CDR3 has 14 amino acids. This CDR3 reads CASSPSGSDYGYTF. DNA of the CDR3: TGTGCCAGCAGCCCATCCGGGTCGGACTATGGCTACACCTTC.

The CDR3 protein is CASTPGRAGNTIYF. Written as DNA, the CDR3 is TGTGCCAGCACCCCCGGCAGGGCTGGAAACACCATATATTTT. The rearrangement links TRBV28 to TRBJ1-3, with a possible D match to TRBD1 (5 bases). The CDR3 has 14 amino acids. V lost 7 bases and J 2 bases, leaving 12 bases between the germline ends. CDR1 MDHEN and CDR2 SYDVKM come from the germline V gene.

Points on this clone: Other nucleotide sequences in the sample specify the same CDR3. The genes are TRBV5-4 and TRBJ2-3; D perhaps matches TRBD1 (7 bases). The ends were cut back, 2 bases at V and 4 bases at J, with 11 bases in the middle. The CDR3 has 14 residues. Germline CDR1 and CDR2: SGHNT and YYREEE (reference sequence). The CDR3: CASSLGGGADTQYF. CDR3 nucleotide sequence: TGTGCCAGCAGCTTAGGAGGGGGCGCAGATACGCAGTATTTT.

The V and J genes are TRBV7-2 and TRBJ1-4, with D uncertain. CDR1 and CDR2 (germline): SGHTA, FQGNSA. The CDR3 loop spans 14 amino acids. Trimming pared 4 bases from V and 0 bases from J, leaving 6 bases between. In DNA form, the CDR3 reads TGTGCCAGCAGCTCCTATGCAACTAATGAAAAACTGTTTTTT. This gives the protein CASSSYATNEKLFF.

This chain connects TRBV29-1 to TRBJ1-6; D is possibly TRBD1 (5 bases). Trimming took 7 bases from V and 10 from J, leaving 17 bases between them. In germline, CDR1 is SQVTM, CDR2 ANQGSEA. CDR3 size: 13 residues. CDR3 DNA sequence: TGCAGCGCCGGGGAAGGGGAGGGCTCACCCCTCCACTTT. Its translation: CSAGEGEGSPLHF.

V is TRBV4-2 and J is TRBJ1-1, with TRBD1 identical over 7 bases. The CDR3 has 15 amino acids. The V gene end was trimmed by 4 bases and the J gene end by 0 bases; junction bases not matched to a gene: 5. The germline V gene has CDR1 LGHNA and CDR2 YNFKEQ. CDR3 DNA sequence: TGTGCCAGCAGCCTCCGACAGGGAATGAACACTGAAGCTTTCTTT. It is translated as CASSLRQGMNTEAFF.

V usage is TRBV9 and J usage is TRBJ2-3; unclear D gene. This CDR3 has 12 residues. Trimming cost V 3 bases and J 2 bases, with 4 bases left between them. Looked up from germline, CDR1 is SGDLS and CDR2 is YYNGEE. CDR3 DNA sequence: TGTGCCAGCAGCGCCATCACAGATACGCAGTATTTT. This translates into CASSAITDTQYF.

The chain joins TRBV9 to TRBJ1-2, with D possibly being TRBD1 (5 bases). Trimming left V 0 bases short and J 1 base short, with 7 bases between. Germline lookup yields CDR1 SGDLS and CDR2 YYNGEE. The length of the CDR3 is 14 residues. CDR3 nucleotides: TGTGCCAGCAGCGTAGAGGACAATAACTATGGCTACACCTTC. Translation gives CASSVEDNNYGYTF.

This clone was recorded a few times. The V gene is TRBV28, the J gene TRBJ1-2; D gene unclear. V lost 3 bases, J lost 0 bases, and 5 bases lay in between. The CDR3 contains 13 residues. Germline CDR1 is MDHEN and CDR2 is SYDVKM. The chain's CDR3 is CASSFGSNYGYTF. CDR3 nucleotides: TGTGCCAGCAGTTTCGGGTCTAACTATGGCTACACCTTC.

V gene TRBV5-1 combines with J gene TRBJ2-7, with 7 positions matching TRBD1. V lost 3 bases, J lost 0 bases, and 6 bases stayed unmatched. The CDR3 has 15 residues. Germline V CDR1 and CDR2: SGHRS, YFSETQ. CDR3 amino acids: CASSWRQGPSYEQYF. DNA for the CDR3: TGCGCCAGCAGCTGGCGACAGGGACCCTCCTACGAGCAGTACTTC.

The V call is TRBV7-2, the J call TRBJ2-5; tentatively, D is TRBD1 (6 bases). CDR3 size: 15 residues. The V gene's germline CDR1 is SGHTA and CDR2 FQGNSA. V shed 1 base and J shed 2 bases, with 11 bases lying between them. DNA of the CDR3: TGTGCCAGCAGCTTAGAATGGGACACACAAGAGACCCAGTACTTC. Protein: CASSLEWDTQETQYF.

This clone occurred once. The V and J genes are TRBV29-1 and TRBJ2-2, with D possibly being TRBD1 (5 bases). Germline loops: CDR1 SQVTM, CDR2 ANQGSEA. The ends were cut back, 3 bases at V and 0 bases at J, with 17 bases in the middle. This CDR3 spans 17 amino acids. The CDR3 region is CSVERQGSTANTGELFF. CDR3 nucleotide sequence: TGCAGCGTTGAGAGGCAGGGCAGTACCGCGAACACCGGGGAGCTGTTTTTT.

The chain is built from TRBV7-2 and TRBJ1-5; possibly TRBD1 for D (6 bases). Trimming removed 2 bases at V and 0 bases at J, with 8 bases between. The CDR3 consists of 15 residues. CDR1 SGHTA and CDR2 FQGNSA come from the germline V gene. The CDR3 nucleotides read TGTGCCAGCAGCTTAAACAGGGTTAGCAATCAGCCCCAGCATTTT. Its protein product is CASSLNRVSNQPQHF.

The rearrangement uses TRBV9 and TRBJ1-2, with unresolved D. This CDR3 contains 12 residues. Per germline, CDR1 SGDLS and CDR2 YYNGEE. Between the trimmed V and J ends, which lost 5 bases and 4 bases, there was a span of 9 bases. CDR3 nucleotide sequence: TGTGCCAGCAGTGCCGCAGGCTATGGCTACACCTTC. Translating gives CASSAAGYGYTF.

CDR3 DNA sequence: TGCGCCAGCAGCTTGGGACACTCTGGGGCCAACGTCCTGACTTTC. Its protein product is CASSLGHSGANVLTF. This chain links TRBV5-1 with TRBJ2-6; D unclear. Deletions cut 0 bases from V and 0 bases from J, with 4 bases between. The CDR3 is 15 amino acids. Germline V lookup: CDR1 SGHRS, CDR2 YFSETQ.

This sequence joins TRBV29-1 and TRBJ2-2, with TRBD2 identical over 8 bases. The CDR3 totals 17 residues. V was pared by 4 bases and J by 1 base, with 11 bases of the junction left unmatched. In germline, CDR1 is SQVTM, CDR2 ANQGSEA. The CDR3 region is CSVGPGGQGWNTGELFF. CDR3 coding DNA: TGCAGCGTTGGGCCGGGGGGGCAGGGGTGGAACACCGGGGAGCTGTTTTTT.

V is TRBV18 and J is TRBJ1-5, with a tentative D call TRBD1 (5 bases). The V end lost 3 bases, the J end lost 4 bases, and 10 bases lay between the germline ends. The CDR3 runs to 14 residues. Germline V gene data show CDR1 as KGHSH and CDR2 as LQKENI. The CDR3 is CASSPPEGNQPQHF. The DNA of the CDR3 is TGTGCCAGCTCACCCCCGGAGGGGAATCAGCCCCAGCATTTT.

This clone was seen once. CDR3 region: CASSLGGLAGMEQYF. The CDR3 nucleotides are TGCGCCAGCAGCTTGGGGGGACTAGCGGGGATGGAGCAGTACTTC. The chain links TRBV5-1 to TRBJ2-7; 13 bases match TRBD2. V shed 0 bases, J shed 7 bases, and the junction held 4 bases outside the gene matches. The germline CDR1 and CDR2 sequences are SGHRS and YFSETQ. The CDR3 runs 15 residues.